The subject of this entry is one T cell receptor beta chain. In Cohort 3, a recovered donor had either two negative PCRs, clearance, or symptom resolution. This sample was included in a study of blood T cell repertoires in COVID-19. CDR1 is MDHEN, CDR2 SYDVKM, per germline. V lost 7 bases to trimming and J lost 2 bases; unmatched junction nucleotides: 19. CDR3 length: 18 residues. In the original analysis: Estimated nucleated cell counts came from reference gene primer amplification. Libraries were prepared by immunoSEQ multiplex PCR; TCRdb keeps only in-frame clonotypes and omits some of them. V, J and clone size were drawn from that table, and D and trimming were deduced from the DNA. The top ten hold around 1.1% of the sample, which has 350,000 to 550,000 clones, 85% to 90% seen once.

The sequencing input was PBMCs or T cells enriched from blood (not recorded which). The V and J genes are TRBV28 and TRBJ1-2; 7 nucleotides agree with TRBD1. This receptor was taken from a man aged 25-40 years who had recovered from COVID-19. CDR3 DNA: TGTGCCAGCACCCCAGCCAGGGACAGTTACCTCCCAAACTATGGCTACACCTTC. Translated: CASTPARDSYLPNYGYTF.